These 5 T cell receptor beta chains were all obtained from the same sample, sequenced in a study of sequential checkpoint blockade in melanoma. Generated by immunoSEQ multiplex PCR, the TCRdb table keeps only in-frame clones and is missing some. Of about 18,000 clones listed, roughly 72% are singletons. The treatment: randomized to nivolumab then ipilimumab (arm A) or the reverse (arm B). The sample in question was CD8+ T cells sorted from blood (inferred from file names), obtained from a patient given nivolumab and ipilimumab in sequence. The receptors here all came from a human donor with melanoma.

The chain joins TRBV5-8 to TRBJ2-7, with a tentative D call TRBD2 (6 bases). Germline-derived CDR1 and CDR2 are SGHTS and YDEGEE. The CDR3 spans 17 residues. Trimming stripped 3 bases from V and 0 bases from J, with 19 bases between. The CDR3: CASSSSGRDFGSYEQYF. Written as DNA, the CDR3 is TGTGCCAGCAGCTCAAGTGGTCGGGACTTCGGCTCCTACGAGCAGTACTTC.

This sequence joins TRBV10-1 and TRBJ2-7; possibly TRBD1 for D (5 bases). V was cut by 2 bases and J by 3 bases, with 23 bases left in between. From germline, CDR1 is WNHNN and CDR2 SYGVQD (reference sequence). The CDR3 loop spans 18 amino acids. CDR3 protein: CASSEDSGGKFPLYEQYF. In DNA form, the CDR3 reads TGCGCCAGCAGTGAGGACAGTGGCGGAAAGTTCCCCCTCTACGAGCAGTACTTC.

This clone was recorded only once. The J gene is TRBJ2-7, the V gene TRBV25-1, with D perhaps TRBD2 (6 bases). The V end was cut by 5 bases, the J end by 5 bases, with 16 bases between. The CDR3 spans 14 residues. Germline CDR1 is MGHDK and CDR2 is SYGVNS. Here the CDR3 reads CASSPGGWRDEQYF. The CDR3 region has the DNA TGTGCCAGCAGTCCTGGGGGTTGGAGGGACGAGCAGTACTTC.

The chain combines TRBV28 with TRBJ2-5; D may be TRBD2 (5 bases). Germline CDR1 is MDHEN and CDR2 is SYDVKM. Deletions cut 5 bases from V and 5 bases from J, with 15 bases between. The CDR3 sequence is 14 residues long. CDR3: CASSGTRGRETQYF. The CDR3 nucleotides read TGTGCCAGCAGTGGCACCCGGGGTCGGGAGACCCAGTACTTC.

The genes are TRBV13 and TRBJ2-3; 10 bases align to TRBD2. CDR1 and CDR2 (germline): PRHDT, FYEKMQ (reference sequence). V lost 5 bases to trimming and J lost 1 base; unmatched junction nucleotides: 9. CDR3 length equals 17 residues. The CDR3 loop reads CASSAVGLAGGTDTQYF. DNA for the CDR3: TGTGCCAGCAGCGCGGTAGGTCTAGCGGGAGGCACAGATACGCAGTATTTT.